The rows below give T cell receptor beta chains drawn from one sample of a study of neurological immune-mediated disorders. TCRdb re-called the 5' RACE reads with MiXCR, one entry per CDR3 protein. The repertoire includes approximately 45,000 distinct CDR3 sequences, roughly 13% of them detected once, and about an eighth sits in the top ten. Sequenced input: PBMCs. The receptors come from a man aged 30 to 39 in good health. The conserved cysteine and the conserved F or W are not part of the CDR3 here.

j_call v_call cdr3_aa
TRBJ2-4 TRBV29-1 SAGQGGENIQY
TRBJ2-2 TRBV7-2 ASSHAFTDTGELF
TRBJ2-1 TRBV6-4 ASSDWAGGREF
TRBJ1-5 TRBV20-1 SAREKDRTKGPQH
TRBJ2-7 TRBV5-1 ASSLMTGGANEQY
TRBJ2-7 TRBV19 ASRKTSGSSYEQY
TRBJ2-7 TRBV3-1 ASSPQGDPDEQY
TRBJ2-5 TRBV5-6 ASSGLQETQY
TRBJ1-2 TRBV30 AWIYGSYGYT
TRBJ1-1 TRBV4-1 ASSQEGVEAF
TRBJ2-7 TRBV20-1 SARVAGQGRHEQY
TRBJ2-4 TRBV5-1 ASSLEREGNIQY
TRBJ2-7 TRBV2 ASRENTGSEQY
TRBJ1-5 TRBV5-6 ASTLGPTNQPQH
TRBJ2-2 TRBV12-3/TRBV12-4 ASNLDGAGELF
TRBJ1-1 TRBV9 ASSVDSTNTEAF
TRBJ2-3 TRBV7-9 ASSYAVGAAGTDTQY
TRBJ2-7 TRBV20-1 SAIGDSSYEQY
TRBJ1-1 TRBV3-1 ASRDRGQLEAF